The 22 T cell receptor beta chains in this list originate from one sample, sequenced in a study of control samples from healthy donors and cancer patients. Assay: immunoSEQ multiplex PCR; the TCRdb copy retains only in-frame clones and omits some. The repertoire has 150,000 to 200,000 clones, 85% to 90% of them found once; the top ten carry over 1.5%. Material for sequencing was blood. These receptors were obtained from a man between 18 and 29 years old in good health.

This clone occurred once. The chain recombines TRBV3-1 (or the pseudogene TRBV3-2) with TRBJ2-3, with D possibly matching TRBD2 (5 bases). The CDR3 is made up of 17 amino acids. The ends were cut back, 3 bases at V and 1 base at J, with 17 bases in the middle. Germline V gives CDR1 LGHDT, CDR2 YNNKEL (reference sequence). Written as DNA, the CDR3 is TGTGCCAGCAGCCAGATTTTGGGAGCAAGGGGCACAGATACGCAGTATTTT. It yields the protein CASSQILGARGTDTQYF.

The V call is TRBV5-1, the J call TRBJ2-1, with no clear D. CDR1 is SGHRS and CDR2 is YFSETQ in the germline V gene. Trimming removed 1 base from V and 8 bases from J, with 13 bases in between. This CDR3 has 14 residues. The CDR3 nucleotides read TGCGCCAGCAGCTTGAACGGGTTTGAGGATGAGCAGTTCTTC. It codes for CASSLNGFEDEQFF.

This clone has only one observation. This chain connects TRBV23-1 to TRBJ2-5; 12 bases line up with TRBD2. TRBV23-1 is known as an ORF, though its function is uncertain. The V gene end was trimmed by 2 bases and the J gene end by 5 bases; junction bases not matched to a gene: 6. This CDR3 is 16 amino acids long. The CDR3 DNA is TGCGCCAGCAGTCAAAGTCTAGCGGGGGGGACGGAGACCCAGTACTTC. This gives the protein CASSQSLAGGTETQYF.

J is TRBJ1-1 and V is TRBV2; D gene ambiguous. Germline V gene data show CDR1 as SNHLY and CDR2 as FYNNEI. The ends were cut back, 9 bases at V and 4 bases at J, with 15 bases in the middle. There are 13 residues in the CDR3. The CDR3: CASRPGRGTEAFF. CDR3 coding DNA: TGTGCCAGTCGACCGGGGAGAGGCACTGAAGCTTTCTTT.

The V call is TRBV4-3, the J call TRBJ2-1; 11 nucleotides line up with TRBD2. The V gene's germline CDR1 is LGHNA and CDR2 YSLEER. V lost 0 bases, J lost 8 bases, and 6 bases stayed unmatched. The length of the CDR3 is 16 residues. CDR3 sequence reads: CASSQEGASGGYEQFF. The CDR3 bases are TGCGCCAGCAGCCAAGAAGGAGCTAGCGGGGGGTATGAGCAGTTCTTC.

The CDR3 loop is CASSLRGGNRISGNTIYF. CDR3 nucleotides: TGTGCCAGCAGTTTACGCGGGGGGAATAGGATCTCTGGAAACACCATATATTTT. V gene TRBV27 combines with J gene TRBJ1-3, with a possible D match to TRBD1 (5 bases). Trimming shortened V by 2 bases and J by 0 bases, and 17 bases separated the two germline ends. CDR1 is MNHEY, CDR2 SMNVEV, per germline (reference sequence). CDR3 length equals 18 residues.

CDR3 amino acids: CASSEAGITGSNSPLHF. CDR3 DNA sequence: TGTGCCAGCAGTGAAGCGGGAATAACAGGGTCAAATTCACCCCTCCACTTT. This chain joins TRBV2 and TRBJ1-6, with a tentative D call TRBD1 (6 bases). With 0 bases removed from V and 7 bases from J, the gap between germline ends came to 16 bases. Germline V gene data show CDR1 as SNHLY and CDR2 as FYNNEI. The CDR3 loop spans 17 amino acids.

The chain uses TRBV30 and TRBJ2-7; 9 positions match TRBD1. The trim removed 1 base at V and 2 bases at J, leaving 6 bases unmatched. This CDR3 has 15 residues. Looked up from germline, CDR1 is GTSNPN and CDR2 is SVGIG (reference sequence). The CDR3 DNA reads as TGTGCCTGGAGTGCCGGGACAGGGATGGCCTACGAGCAGTACTTC. Translated, it gives CAWSAGTGMAYEQYF.

The rearrangement joins TRBV18 to TRBJ2-2; D is unresolved. This CDR3 contains 15 residues. V gave up 2 bases and J gave up 0 bases, with 7 bases separating them. From germline, CDR1 is KGHSH and CDR2 LQKENI. DNA of the CDR3: TGTGCCAGCTCACCAACAGTTTCGAACACCGGGGAGCTGTTTTTT. It is translated as CASSPTVSNTGELFF.

The V call is TRBV27, the J call TRBJ2-7, with 9 bases that match TRBD2. Per the germline V gene, CDR1 is MNHEY and CDR2 is SMNVEV (reference sequence). The CDR3 contains 16 residues. The junction had 7 bases not matched to a gene; V was cut back by 3 bases and J by 1 base. CDR3 nucleotide sequence: TGTGCCAGCAGTTTCTCCGGACTAGCGATGTCCTACGAGCAGTACTTC. Amino acid sequence: CASSFSGLAMSYEQYF.

V is TRBV5-6 and J is TRBJ2-3, with 10 bases that match TRBD1. Germline V gene lookup returns CDR1 SGHDT and CDR2 YYEEEE. The V segment lost 2 bases and the J segment 14 bases; nucleotides outside the gene matches: 8. The CDR3 is 13 residues long. The CDR3 DNA follows: TGTGCCAGCAGCTTTAAAGACAGGGGGCTTTTGTATTTT. Translated, it gives CASSFKDRGLLYF. Full variable domain (rest looked up from reference TRBV5-6 and TRBJ2-3): DAGVTQSPTHLIKTRGQQVTLRCSPKSGHDTVSWYQQALGQGPQFIFQYYEEEERQRGNFPDRFSGHQFPNYSSELNVNALLLGDSALYLCASSFKDRGLLYFGPGTRLTVL.

CDR3 coding DNA: TGTGCCTGGAGTGTACAAGGGAACTCCTACGAGCAGTACTTC. Protein: CAWSVQGNSYEQYF. The chain recombines TRBV30 with TRBJ2-7; no clear D gene. This CDR3 has 14 amino acids. CDR1 is GTSNPN and CDR2 is SVGIG in the germline V gene (reference sequence). The V end was cut by 0 bases, the J end by 0 bases, with 9 bases between.

Note on this clone: At one boundary the junction diverges from the germline segment, which might be a read error. The rearrangement links TRBV28 to TRBJ1-4; tentatively, D is TRBD1 (6 bases). CDR1 and CDR2 (germline): MDHEN, SYDVKM. This CDR3 is 10 amino acids long. CDR3 coding DNA: TGTGCCAGCAGTTTGGGGGGCGTACTTTTT. Translating it yields CASSLGGVLF.

V and J are TRBV5-1 and TRBJ2-7, with no clear D. V was shortened by 4 bases and J by 0 bases, with 11 bases between the two germline ends. The CDR3 is made up of 14 amino acids. Germline CDR1 reads SGHRS; CDR2 reads YFSETQ. The CDR3 here is CASSPSQSSYEQYF. As DNA, the CDR3 is TGCGCCAGCAGCCCCTCACAGAGCTCCTACGAGCAGTACTTC.

This chain links TRBV28 with TRBJ2-2; no clear D gene. From germline, CDR1 is MDHEN and CDR2 SYDVKM. This CDR3 has 16 residues. V dropped 4 bases and J dropped 5 bases, with 17 bases sitting between them. Written as DNA, the CDR3 is TGTGCCAGCAGTTCCCCAGAGGTAACAGTGACCGGGGAGCTGTTTTTT. Translated, it gives CASSSPEVTVTGELFF.

The gene calls are TRBV28 and TRBJ2-1, with 9 nucleotides matching TRBD2. J gave up 0 bases and V 1 base, and 4 bases lay outside the gene matches. The germline gives CDR1 MDHEN, CDR2 SYDVKM. This CDR3 contains 17 residues. The CDR3 sequence: CASSLYGRGGSYNEQFF. The CDR3 coding sequence is TGTGCCAGCAGTTTATATGGGCGGGGGGGCTCCTACAATGAGCAGTTCTTC.

The rearrangement links TRBV5-5 to TRBJ1-1, with D unclear. The CDR3 spans 12 residues. The ends were cut back, 0 bases at V and 9 bases at J, with 9 bases in the middle. Germline V gene sequence: CDR1 SGHKS, CDR2 YYEKEE (reference sequence). The CDR3 DNA sequence: TGTGCCAGCAGCTTGGAGGCGGGAAAAGCTTTCTTT. This encodes CASSLEAGKAFF.

The genes are TRBV6-5 and TRBJ1-5; no reliable D call. The CDR3 runs 16 residues. The germline V gene encodes CDR1 MNHEY and CDR2 SVGAGI. V was trimmed by 4 bases and J by 2 bases, leaving 15 bases between them. CDR3 sequence: CASSLPLTGGNQPQHF. DNA for the CDR3: TGTGCCAGCAGTTTACCCCTTACGGGTGGCAATCAGCCCCAGCATTTT.

This clone was seen a handful of times. The genes are TRBV5-5 and TRBJ2-7; 7 nucleotides match TRBD1. Germline V CDR1 and CDR2: SGHKS, YYEKEE (reference sequence). The CDR3 totals 15 residues. The V and J ends lost 5 bases and 9 bases, in that order; junction bases with no gene match: 17. The CDR3 DNA is TGTGCCAGCAGGAATATCCGGGACAGCCTTGGGGGGCAGTACTTC. Translating gives CASRNIRDSLGGQYF.

The rearrangement links TRBV21-1 to TRBJ2-2; TRBD1, the D gene given by the table, was not confirmed from the DNA. TRBV21-1 is termed a pseudogene. The CDR3 covers 15 residues. The CDR3 region has the DNA TGTGCCAGCACCCGGGGACAGGTTAACACCGGGGAGCTGTTTTTT. Its protein product is CASTRGQVNTGELFF.

The chain is built from TRBV19 and TRBJ2-1; 8 nucleotides match TRBD2. Looked up from germline, CDR1 is LNHDA and CDR2 is SQIVND (reference sequence). The V gene end was trimmed by 4 bases and the J gene end by 0 bases; junction bases not matched to a gene: 2. The CDR3 has 15 amino acids. CDR3 amino acids: CASSTAGGSYNEQFF. CDR3 DNA sequence: TGTGCCAGTAGTACCGCGGGGGGCTCCTACAATGAGCAGTTCTTC.

The table lists this clone with a few counts. The V call is TRBV6-5, the J call TRBJ2-7; no clear D. Germline CDR1 MNHEY, CDR2 SVGAGI. V lost 5 bases and J 4 bases, leaving 12 bases between the germline ends. The length of the CDR3 is 13 residues. Here the CDR3 DNA reads TGTGCCAGCAGTACGGGCCCTAGATACGAGCAGTACTTC. It yields the protein CASSTGPRYEQYF.